Shown below are 28 T cell receptor beta chains from a single sample sequenced in a study of blood T cell repertoires in COVID-19. The assay was immunoSEQ multiplex PCR, and TCRdb's table has in-frame clones only and misses some. The sample records about 44,000 clones, about nine tenths being singletons. The specimen was peripheral blood. Receptor source: a human donor in a cohort sampled during active COVID-19.

The chain has TRBV6-5 and TRBJ2-5; TRBD2 matches 10 bases. Looked up from germline, CDR1 is MNHEY and CDR2 is SVGAGI. V lost 6 bases and J lost 5; bases outside the gene matches: 6. The CDR3 is 14 residues long. The CDR3, as DNA: TGTGCCAGCAGGAGTAGCGGGAGGTGGGAGACCCAGTACTTC. Translated, it gives CASRSSGRWETQYF.

This chain links TRBV7-9 with TRBJ2-3; 7 bases match TRBD2. CDR3 size: 14 residues. Germline CDR1 reads SEHNR; CDR2 reads FQNEAQ (reference sequence). Trimming took 2 bases from V and 3 from J; bases not matched to a gene: 2. The CDR3 loop is CASSLRGLTDTQYF. The CDR3 DNA sequence: TGTGCCAGCAGCTTAAGGGGACTAACAGATACGCAGTATTTT.

V gene TRBV7-2 combines with J gene TRBJ1-5, with a tentative D call TRBD1 (5 bases). V was cut by 2 bases and J by 5 bases, with 13 bases left in between. CDR1 SGHTA and CDR2 FQGNSA come from the germline V gene. The CDR3 has 15 amino acids. DNA of the CDR3: TGTGCCAGCAGCTTATTGCCCGACAGATATCAGCCCCAGCATTTT. Amino acids: CASSLLPDRYQPQHF.

The chain couples TRBV5-6 to TRBJ2-7, with a possible D match to TRBD1 (7 bases). Trimming stripped 4 bases from V and 3 bases from J, with 17 bases between. This CDR3 spans 15 amino acids. Per germline, CDR1 SGHDT and CDR2 YYEEEE. CDR3 residues: CASSPAGRGDYEQYF. CDR3 DNA sequence: TGTGCCAGCAGCCCGGCGGGCAGGGGGGACTACGAGCAGTACTTC.

V gene TRBV27 combines with J gene TRBJ1-2, with D possibly matching TRBD1 (6 bases). The CDR3 is 15 residues long. The ends were cut back, 0 bases at V and 9 bases at J, with 17 bases in the middle. Per germline, CDR1 MNHEY and CDR2 SMNVEV (reference sequence). Written as DNA, the CDR3 is TGTGCCAGCAGTTTATCGTTCGTACAGGGTGGGCGCTACACCTTC. Its translation is CASSLSFVQGGRYTF.

This rearrangement joins TRBV11-2 to TRBJ1-1; no clear D. The V end was cut by 5 bases, the J end by 7 bases, with 20 bases between. The germline gives CDR1 SGHAT, CDR2 FQNNGV. This CDR3 is 15 amino acids long. The CDR3 DNA sequence: TGTGCCAGCAGCCCACTTCCGGGGAAAGGGAATGAAGCTTTCTTT. Translation: CASSPLPGKGNEAFF.

Details on this clone: At one end, the junction sequence differs from germline, possibly due to a read error. The chain links TRBV5-1 to TRBJ2-3; D is perhaps TRBD2 (5 bases). The CDR3 consists of 14 residues. Germline V gives CDR1 SGHRS, CDR2 YFSETQ. CDR3 in amino acids: CASTLGRETDTQYF. CDR3 DNA sequence: TGCGCCAGCACCTTGGGAAGGGAGACAGATACGCAGTATTTT.

The chain recombines TRBV6-1 with TRBJ2-5, with a weak D call TRBD2 (6 bases). The germline V gene encodes CDR1 MNHNS and CDR2 SASEGT. The CDR3 is 14 amino acids. The germline V and J ends were trimmed by 2 bases and 5 bases, with 12 bases remaining between them. CDR3 nucleotides: TGTGCCAGCAGTGAAATAGGCGCGGGGGAGACCCAGTACTTC. Amino acids: CASSEIGAGETQYF.

The chain couples TRBV7-2 to TRBJ1-6, with 8 bases matching TRBD1. The CDR3 consists of 15 residues. Trimming removed 1 base from V and 9 bases from J; junction bases left unmatched: 5. Germline V gene sequence: CDR1 SGHTA, CDR2 FQGNSA. The CDR3 loop is CASSLVRDRFSPLHF. The CDR3 bases are TGTGCCAGCAGCTTAGTGCGGGACAGGTTTTCACCCCTCCACTTT.

The CDR3 sequence is CASSGRNVRSSYEQYF. The CDR3 nucleotides are TGTGCCAGCAGTGGGCGAAACGTGAGGAGCTCCTACGAGCAGTACTTC. The chain joins TRBV6-1 to TRBJ2-7, with D uncertain. The CDR3 is 16 residues long. Trimming stripped 4 bases from V and 0 bases from J, with 16 bases between. Germline V gene sequence: CDR1 MNHNS, CDR2 SASEGT.

The chain joins TRBV7-2 to TRBJ2-3; 7 bases match TRBD1. V gave up 6 bases and J gave up 0 bases; unmatched junction bases: 6. CDR3 length: 15 amino acids. In germline, CDR1 is SGHTA, CDR2 FQGNSA. The CDR3 nucleotides are TGTGCCAGCAGGAAGACGGGACAGAGCACAGATACGCAGTATTTT. Encoded protein: CASRKTGQSTDTQYF.

This chain joins TRBV3-1 (or the pseudogene TRBV3-2) and TRBJ1-1; tentatively, D is TRBD1 (6 bases). There are 14 residues in the CDR3. The germline CDR1 and CDR2 sequences are LGHDT and YNNKEL (reference sequence). V lost 6 bases to trimming and J lost 6 bases, with 17 bases between them. CDR3 protein: CASRAGVPMSEAFF. The CDR3 DNA reads as TGTGCCAGCAGGGCAGGGGTCCCGATGTCTGAAGCTTTCTTT.

J is TRBJ2-7 and V is TRBV5-1; D not certain. Per germline, CDR1 SGHRS and CDR2 YFSETQ. Trimming removed 5 bases from V and 8 bases from J, with 14 bases in between. This CDR3 spans 12 amino acids. This chain's CDR3 is CASRELEGKQYF. DNA for the CDR3: TGCGCCAGCAGGGAGCTTGAAGGAAAGCAGTACTTC.

The chain employs TRBV6-2 or TRBV6-3 and TRBJ1-2; 9 bases are a match to TRBD1. From germline, CDR1 is MNHEY and CDR2 SVGEGT. Germline trimming cut 2 bases from V and 8 bases from J; bases unmatched to any gene: 9. The CDR3 is 15 amino acids. The CDR3 spells CASSYPGQGSFGYTF. CDR3 nucleotides: TGTGCCAGCAGTTACCCCGGACAGGGGTCGTTCGGCTACACCTTC.

The sample holds one count of this clone. This chain joins TRBV5-4 and TRBJ2-3; the D gene is possibly TRBD2 (6 bases). CDR1 SGHNT and CDR2 YYREEE come from the germline V gene (reference sequence). The germline V and J ends were trimmed by 0 bases and 0 bases, with 11 bases remaining between them. CDR3 size: 16 residues. DNA of the CDR3: TGTGCCAGCAGCTTGGGGGGGAGGTCTAGCACAGATACGCAGTATTTT. Its translation: CASSLGGRSSTDTQYF.

The rearrangement links TRBV28 to TRBJ1-1; the match to TRBD1 covers 7 bases. Germline V gene lookup returns CDR1 MDHEN and CDR2 SYDVKM. The V gene end was trimmed by 6 bases and the J gene end by 1 base; junction bases not matched to a gene: 5. CDR3 size: 14 residues. CDR3 nucleotide sequence: TGTGCCAGCAGGACGGACAGGCCGAACACTGAAGCTTTCTTT. Translated: CASRTDRPNTEAFF.

This clone is a singleton in its sample. V usage is TRBV7-9 and J usage is TRBJ2-7; D uncertain. V dropped 5 bases and J dropped 4 bases, with 6 bases sitting between them. CDR1 and CDR2 (germline): SEHNR, FQNEAQ (reference sequence). CDR3 size: 11 residues. The chain's CDR3 is CASSIQYEQYF. For the CDR3, the DNA is TGTGCCAGCAGCATTCAATACGAGCAGTACTTC.

The chain carries TRBV24-1 and TRBJ1-5; D might be TRBD1 (5 bases). This CDR3 contains 14 residues. V was pared by 9 bases and J by 1 base, with 12 bases between. Germline V CDR1 and CDR2: KGHDR, SFDVKD. CDR3 sequence reads: CATGTGLSNQPQHF. Here the CDR3 DNA reads TGTGCCACCGGTACGGGACTAAGCAATCAGCCCCAGCATTTT.

This clone has only a few counts. The chain has TRBV6-4 and TRBJ1-5; 8 bases line up with TRBD1. The CDR3 has 15 amino acids. Germline V gene lookup returns CDR1 MRHNA and CDR2 SNTAGT. Germline trimming cut 7 bases from V and 2 bases from J; bases unmatched to any gene: 7. This chain's CDR3 is CASTQTGEGNQPQHF. The CDR3 DNA follows: TGTGCCAGCACCCAGACAGGGGAAGGCAATCAGCCCCAGCATTTT.

The chain recombines TRBV5-1 with TRBJ2-5; 8 bases are a match to TRBD2. CDR3 length equals 14 residues. Germline assignment: CDR1 SGHRS and CDR2 YFSETQ. Trimming removed 4 bases from V and 4 bases from J; junction bases left unmatched: 6. Here the CDR3 DNA reads TGCGCCAGCAGCGAAGGGACTAGTAGAGAGACCCAGTACTTC. Amino acid sequence: CASSEGTSRETQYF.

The chain has TRBV7-8 and TRBJ2-5; 11 bases map to TRBD1. The CDR3 loop spans 15 amino acids. Germline V gives CDR1 SGHVS, CDR2 FQNEAQ. V lost 5 bases to trimming and J lost 5 bases; unmatched junction nucleotides: 7. CDR3 sequence reads: CASSPFRDRGETQYF. The CDR3 region has the DNA TGTGCCAGCAGCCCATTCCGGGACAGGGGGGAGACCCAGTACTTC.

CDR3 protein: CASSPTTSGTGELFF. CDR3 in DNA: TGTGCCAGCAGCCCAACTACTAGCGGCACCGGGGAGCTGTTTTTT. The chain links TRBV5-4 to TRBJ2-2; the match to TRBD2 covers 8 bases. The ends lost 4 bases at V and 4 bases at J; junction bases unmatched: 6. This CDR3 contains 15 residues. Germline V gene lookup returns CDR1 SGHNT and CDR2 YYREEE (reference sequence).

The J gene is TRBJ2-7, the V gene TRBV9; 10 nucleotides match TRBD1. V lost 0 bases and J lost 6; bases outside the gene matches: 6. The CDR3 runs to 15 residues. CDR1 and CDR2 from the germline V gene are SGDLS and YYNGEE. The CDR3 nucleotides read TGTGCCAGCAGCGTAGCTCCGACAGGGGGCCTCGAGCAGTACTTC. Amino acids: CASSVAPTGGLEQYF.

This chain connects TRBV18 to TRBJ1-3; D possibly corresponds to TRBD1 (6 bases). This CDR3 has 15 residues. The germline CDR1 and CDR2 sequences are KGHSH and LQKENI. Between the trimmed V and J ends, which lost 3 bases and 2 bases, there was a span of 11 bases. Written as DNA, the CDR3 is TGTGCCAGCTCACCGGTGGACAGTCCTGGAAACACCATATATTTT. Its translation: CASSPVDSPGNTIYF.

The genes are TRBV24-1 and TRBJ2-5, with TRBD2 as a possible D gene (6 bases). CDR1 is KGHDR, CDR2 SFDVKD, per germline. V was clipped by 9 bases and J by 3 bases, with 19 bases between them. The CDR3 extends over 15 amino acids. The DNA of the CDR3 is TGTGCCACCGGGTCAGGGTGGGAGGAGGAAGAGACCCAGTACTTC. It translates to CATGSGWEEEETQYF.

The chain couples TRBV7-2 to TRBJ1-3; D unresolved. CDR3 size: 12 residues. The ends were cut back, 5 bases at V and 8 bases at J, with 10 bases in the middle. Germline V gives CDR1 SGHTA, CDR2 FQGNSA. CDR3 in amino acids: CASSPGGYTIYF. The CDR3, as DNA: TGTGCCAGCAGCCCAGGCGGGTACACCATATATTTT.

J is TRBJ1-2 and V is TRBV6-5; 8 bases fit TRBD1. The CDR3 spans 15 residues. The germline V gene encodes CDR1 MNHEY and CDR2 SVGAGI. With V trimmed by 6 bases and J by 4 bases, 10 bases remained unmatched. In nucleotides, the CDR3 is TGTGCCAGCAGGAGCCAGGGGGCGCGAAGCTATGGCTACACCTTC. Amino acids: CASRSQGARSYGYTF.

Only a few counts were recorded for this clone. The chain combines TRBV11-3 with TRBJ2-1; 7 bases match TRBD2. With V trimmed by 6 bases and J by 7 bases, 6 bases remained unmatched. CDR1 and CDR2 from the germline V gene are SGHNT and YENEEA. The CDR3 consists of 13 residues. The CDR3 here is CASRAGVGNEQFF. The CDR3 DNA is TGTGCCAGCAGGGCGGGAGTAGGTAATGAGCAGTTCTTC.